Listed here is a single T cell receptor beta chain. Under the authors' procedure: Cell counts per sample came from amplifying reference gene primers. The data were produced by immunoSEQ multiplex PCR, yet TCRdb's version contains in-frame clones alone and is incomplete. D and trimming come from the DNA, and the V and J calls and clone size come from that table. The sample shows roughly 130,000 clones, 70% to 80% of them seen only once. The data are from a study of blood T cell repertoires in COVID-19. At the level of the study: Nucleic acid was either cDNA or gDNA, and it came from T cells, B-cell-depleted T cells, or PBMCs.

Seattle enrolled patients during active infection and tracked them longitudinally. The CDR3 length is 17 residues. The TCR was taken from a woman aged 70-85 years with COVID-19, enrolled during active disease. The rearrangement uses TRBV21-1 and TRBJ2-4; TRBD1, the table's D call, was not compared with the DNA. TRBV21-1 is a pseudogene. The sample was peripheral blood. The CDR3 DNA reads TGTGCCAGCAGGGTGATGTTAGTACAGCAAAGAAAAAACATTCAGTACTTC. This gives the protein CASRVMLVQQRKNIQYF.